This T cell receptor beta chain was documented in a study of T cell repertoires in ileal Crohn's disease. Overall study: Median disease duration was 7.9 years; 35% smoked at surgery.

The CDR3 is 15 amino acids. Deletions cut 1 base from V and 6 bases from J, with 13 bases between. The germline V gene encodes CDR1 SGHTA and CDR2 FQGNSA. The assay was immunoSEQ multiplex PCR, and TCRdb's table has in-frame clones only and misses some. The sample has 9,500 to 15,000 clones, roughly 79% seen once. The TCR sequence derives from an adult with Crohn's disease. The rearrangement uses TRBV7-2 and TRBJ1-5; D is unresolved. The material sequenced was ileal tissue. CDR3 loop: CASSLVVAVGQPQHF. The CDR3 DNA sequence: TGTGCCAGCAGCTTAGTCGTGGCGGTGGGTCAGCCCCAGCATTTT.